This T cell receptor (beta chain) was recovered during a study of identical twins. TCRdb processed the 5' RACE reads anew with MiXCR; each CDR3 protein has one entry. Among around 490,000 distinct CDR3 sequences, approximately 14% were seen once, and the ten largest hold more than 0.4%. Trimming took 1 base from V and 0 from J, leaving 9 bases between them. This CDR3 has 14 amino acids. Germline CDR1 and CDR2: DFQATT and SNEGSKA (reference sequence). These same records also appear under a second study, on yellow fever vaccine responses in identical twins.

The clonotype was recovered from a woman younger than 30 in good health. The sequenced sample consisted of CD4+ T cells sorted from blood. The chain couples TRBV20-1 to TRBJ2-5; no firm D call. This chain's CDR3 is CSARGWGNQETQYF. The CDR3 region has the DNA TGCAGTGCTAGAGGCTGGGGTAACCAAGAGACCCAGTACTTC.